These T cell receptor beta chains were read from a single sample in a study of blood T cell repertoires in COVID-19. The assay was immunoSEQ multiplex PCR, and TCRdb's table has in-frame clones only and misses some. The sample contains 170,000 or so clones, 85% to 90% of which appear only once. The sequencing input was PBMCs or T cells enriched from blood (not recorded which). These receptors all stem from a man aged 40-50 years who had recovered from COVID-19. CDR3s include the opening cysteine and the closing phenylalanine or tryptophan. Each record gives: D gene, V gene, J gene, clone size, CDR3 protein, CDR3 DNA. A D gene is named only where the DNA matches it firmly. Size tells how often a clone was seen (once, few, many) or the class of an expanded clone, and some rows leave it out.

>TRBD1|TRBV18|TRBJ1-2|-
CASSPQRTGSDGYTF
TGTGCCAGCTCACCACAAAGGACAGGGTCGGACGGCTACACCTTC
>-|TRBV27|TRBJ1-1|-
CASSLGTLNTEAFF
TGTGCCAGCAGTCTGGGGACATTGAACACTGAAGCTTTCTTT
>-|TRBV2|TRBJ2-1|-
CASSKIDNEQFF
TGTGCCAGCAGTAAAATAGACAATGAGCAGTTCTTC
>TRBD2|TRBV27|TRBJ2-1|once
CASSTVLAGKYNEQFF
TGTGCCAGCAGTACCGTACTAGCGGGAAAGTACAATGAGCAGTTCTTC
>-|TRBV6-5|TRBJ2-4|-
CASRPSGGAKNIQYF
TGTGCCAGCCGACCCTCGGGGGGCGCCAAAAACATTCAGTACTTC
>TRBD1|TRBV5-4|TRBJ1-4|-
CASSVGQGTNEKLFF
TGTGCCAGCAGCGTTGGACAGGGGACTAATGAAAAACTGTTTTTT
>TRBD1|TRBV5-1|TRBJ1-2|-
CASSFGPGGQGSYGYTF
TGCGCCAGCAGCTTTGGCCCTGGGGGACAGGGATCCTATGGCTACACCTTC
>-|TRBV27|TRBJ1-2|-
CASSPTGAYGYTF
TGTGCCAGCAGCCCGACAGGCGCCTATGGCTACACCTTC
>TRBD1|TRBV29-1|TRBJ2-1|-
CSVLTGTFNEQFF
TGCAGCGTCCTGACAGGGACCTTCAATGAGCAGTTCTTC
>-|TRBV12-3/TRBV12-4|TRBJ1-1|-
CASSFRRRGRDF
TGTGCCAGCAGTTTTAGGCGGAGGGGCCGAGACTTT
>-|TRBV3-1/TRBV3-2|TRBJ2-7|-
CASSPRSYYEQYF
TGTGCCAGCAGCCCCCGGTCCTACTACGAGCAGTACTTC
>TRBD2|TRBV5-5|TRBJ2-1|few
CASSPGGVHNEQFF
TGTGCCAGCAGCCCCGGGGGGGTCCACAATGAGCAGTTCTTC
>-|TRBV5-1|TRBJ2-3|-
CASSPRGTGTDTQYF
TGCGCCAGCAGCCCCAGAGGGACTGGCACAGATACGCAGTATTTT
>-|TRBV12-3/TRBV12-4|TRBJ1-2|-
CASSPLANYGYTF
TGTGCCAGCAGTCCCCTCGCTAACTATGGCTACACCTTC
>-|TRBV2|TRBJ1-2|-
CASRARTSGLSNYGYTF
TGTGCCAGCAGAGCCCGTACCTCAGGGCTATCTAACTATGGCTACACCTTC
>-|TRBV12-3/TRBV12-4|TRBJ2-1|-
CASSLRGGWQFF
TGTGCCAGCAGTTTAAGGGGGGGCTGGCAGTTCTTC
>TRBD1|TRBV10-3|TRBJ1-6|-
CAISESQGGSPLHF
TGTGCCATCAGTGAGTCGCAGGGGGGATCACCCCTCCACTTT
>-|TRBV2|TRBJ1-4|-
CASSLQATNEKLFF
TGTGCCAGCAGTCTACAGGCAACTAATGAAAAACTGTTTTTT
>TRBD2|TRBV5-6|TRBJ2-1|once
CASNRLATSGNEQFF
TGTGCCAGCAATCGACTAGCGACCTCGGGGAATGAGCAGTTCTTC
>TRBD1|TRBV6-6|TRBJ1-4|few
CASGPNRDRRNEKLFF
TGTGCCAGCGGTCCCAACCGGGACAGAAGAAATGAAAAACTGTTTTTT
>-|TRBV5-1|TRBJ1-2|-
CASSLATGQLNGYTF
TGCGCCAGCAGCTTGGCAACAGGGCAACTTAATGGCTACACCTTC
>-|TRBV21-1|TRBJ2-1|-
CASSRRSTGHEQFF
TGTGCCAGCAGCAGACGGTCGACAGGGCATGAGCAGTTCTTC
>TRBD2|TRBV6-2/TRBV6-3|TRBJ2-1|-
CASGYSSTSGVYNEQFF
TGTGCCAGCGGCTACTCCTCGACTAGCGGGGTGTACAATGAGCAGTTCTTC
>TRBD1|TRBV19|TRBJ1-1|-
CASSWGTGEFNSEAFF
TGTGCCAGTAGTTGGGGGACAGGGGAGTTTAATTCTGAAGCTTTCTTT
>-|TRBV5-1|TRBJ1-1|-
CASSPRGSRGAEAFF
TGCGCCAGCAGCCCTCGAGGCTCCCGGGGGGCTGAAGCTTTCTTT
>-|TRBV30|TRBJ1-1|-
CAWSVRGPTEAFF
TGTGCCTGGAGTGTACGGGGTCCCACTGAAGCTTTCTTT
>TRBD2|TRBV11-3|TRBJ2-3|-
CASSLGSGSDTQYF
TGTGCCAGCAGCTTGGGTAGCGGGAGTGATACGCAGTATTTT
>-|TRBV3-1/TRBV3-2|TRBJ2-3|-
CASSRARKGTDTQYF
TGTGCCAGCAGCCGAGCTAGGAAAGGCACAGATACGCAGTATTTT
>TRBD1|TRBV30|TRBJ1-2|-
CASAARRGHGYTF
TGTGCCTCCGCCGCCCGCAGGGGGCATGGCTACACCTTC
>-|TRBV7-7|TRBJ1-4|-
CASSLTAAGNEKLFF
TGTGCTAGCAGCTTAACCGCGGCGGGGAATGAAAAACTGTTTTTT
>-|TRBV5-6|TRBJ2-3|-
CASSVPGKDTQYF
TGTGCCAGCAGCGTCCCGGGGAAAGATACGCAGTATTTT
>-|TRBV4-1|TRBJ1-2|few
CASSQDSRGLGYTF
TGCGCCAGCAGCCAAGATTCGAGGGGGTTGGGCTACACCTTC
>-|TRBV3-1/TRBV3-2|TRBJ1-1|-
CASSPSGVYAEAFF
TGTGCCAGCAGCCCCTCGGGGGTCTACGCTGAAGCTTTCTTT
>TRBD1|TRBV24-1|TRBJ1-5|-
CATSGGQEFISQPQHF
TGTGCCACCAGTGGGGGACAGGAGTTTATCAGCCAGCCCCAGCATTTT
>TRBD1|TRBV7-9|TRBJ1-6|once
CASSLTGSDSPLHF
TGTGCCAGCAGCTTGACAGGGAGCGATTCACCCCTCCACTTT
>-|TRBV2|TRBJ1-1|-
CASSERGGYTEAFF
TGTGCCAGCAGTGAAAGGGGAGGGTACACTGAAGCTTTCTTT
>-|TRBV7-8|TRBJ1-6|-
CASRSGGGYNSPLHF
TGTGCCAGCAGATCCGGGGGGGGGTATAATTCACCCCTCCACTTT
>TRBD2|TRBV5-1|TRBJ2-1|-
CASSPLLAGAPNEQFF
TGCGCCAGCAGCCCACTCCTAGCGGGCGCCCCCAATGAGCAGTTCTTC
>-|TRBV19|TRBJ2-7|-
CASSMTGSYEQYF
TGTGCCAGTAGTATGACTGGATCCTACGAGCAGTACTTC
>-|TRBV5-4|TRBJ1-3|-
CASSSGQNSGNTIYF
TGTGCCAGCAGCTCAGGGCAAAACTCTGGAAACACCATATATTTT
>TRBD1|TRBV28|TRBJ1-4|-
CASTPMGAGGKGTNEKLFF
TGTGCCAGCACCCCAATGGGGGCAGGGGGAAAAGGCACTAATGAAAAACTGTTTTTT
>-|TRBV27|TRBJ1-3|few
CASSLRSPYSGNTIYF
TGTGCCAGCAGTTTGAGGAGCCCTTACTCTGGAAACACCATATATTTT
>-|TRBV18|TRBJ1-2|once
CASSPFGGERYGYTF
TGTGCCAGCTCACCATTTGGGGGGGAGCGGTATGGCTACACCTTC
>-|TRBV27|TRBJ2-2|-
CASSFLRQVDTGELFF
TGTGCCAGCAGTTTCTTGCGACAGGTGGACACCGGGGAGCTGTTTTTT
>-|TRBV11-3|TRBJ1-1|-
CASSLLDTEAFF
TGTGCCAGCAGCTTACTTGACACTGAAGCTTTCTTT
>-|TRBV5-1|TRBJ1-2|-
CASSSHGENYGYTF
TGCGCCAGCAGCTCCCATGGGGAGAACTATGGCTACACCTTC
>TRBD2|TRBV29-1|TRBJ2-7|once
CSARGTSGSSYEQYF
TGCAGCGCCCGGGGGACTAGCGGGAGCTCCTACGAGCAGTACTTC
>-|TRBV28|TRBJ2-1|-
CASGSLSAGGYYNEQFF
TGTGCCAGCGGCAGTTTGTCCGCCGGCGGGTACTACAATGAGCAGTTCTTC
>-|TRBV7-3|TRBJ1-4|-
CASSSDSGGKLFF
TGTGCCAGCAGCTCCGACAGTGGTGGAAAACTGTTTTTT
>TRBD1|TRBV30|TRBJ1-6|-
CAWSLGQGISPLHF
TGTGCTTGGAGTTTGGGACAGGGGATTAGTCCCCTCCACTTT
>TRBD2|TRBV6-2/TRBV6-3|TRBJ2-7|-
CASSYLTTVERGEPYEQYF
TGTGCCAGCAGTTACTTGACGACTGTGGAGCGGGGGGAACCCTACGAGCAGTACTTC
>-|TRBV5-5|TRBJ1-6|-
CASSLVGQTNSPLHF
TGTGCCAGCAGCTTGGTCGGACAGACTAATTCACCCCTCCACTTT
>-|TRBV20-1|TRBJ2-5|once
CSARRGETQYF
TGCAGTGCACGCAGGGGAGAGACCCAGTACTTC
>-|TRBV9|TRBJ1-1|-
CASSVGGWGEAFF
TGTGCCAGCAGCGTAGGGGGCTGGGGTGAAGCTTTCTTT
>TRBD1|TRBV27|TRBJ1-5|-
CASRGGQGARYSNQPQHF
TGTGCCAGCAGGGGGGGACAGGGGGCCCGATATAGCAATCAGCCCCAGCATTTT
>-|TRBV28|TRBJ2-7|-
CASSSGEQYF
TGTGCCAGTTCCTCCGGGGAGCAGTACTTC
>TRBD1|TRBV19|TRBJ1-2|-
CASGEGGGYTF
TGTGCCAGTGGGGAAGGGGGCGGCTACACCTTC
>-|TRBV27|TRBJ1-1|-
CASRDRLGAEAFF
TGTGCCAGCCGTGACAGGTTAGGAGCTGAAGCTTTCTTT